A single sample gave rise to the 21 T cell receptor beta chains below, sequenced in a study of regulatory T cells in long-lasting Graves disease. Relying on iRepertoire HTBI primers and Arm-PCR of CDR3 regions, the team built TCR beta libraries. TCRdb reprocessed the multiplex PCR reads via MiXCR and lists one record per CDR3 protein. Of a few hundred thousand distinct CDR3 sequences in the sample, approximately 10% were seen once. Described time point: newly diagnosed GD, antithyroid drugs for less than 3 months. Following extraction of RNA from PBMCs, that RNA was used to make the TCR library. A further study also used this sample, focusing on T cells in Graves' hyperthyroidism and ophthalmopathy.

Sample: peripheral blood mononuclear cells (PBMCs), taken at new diagnosis, from a patient treated with antithyroid drugs. These TCRs come from a woman between 18 and 29 years old with Graves disease.

This clonotype was detected ten times or more. The chain combines TRBV6-5 with TRBJ2-7; D assignment may be TRBD1 or TRBD2 (5 bases each). Between the trimmed V and J ends, which lost 4 bases and 4 bases, there was a span of 23 bases. The germline CDR1 and CDR2 sequences are MNHEY and SVGAGI. The CDR3 extends over 17 amino acids. The CDR3 protein is CASSSSQTGTQPYEQYF. CDR3 coding DNA: TGTGCCAGCAGTTCCTCCCAAACCGGGACCCAACCTTACGAGCAGTACTTC.

This clonotype was picked up many times. The chain joins TRBV28 to TRBJ2-5; D tentatively reads TRBD1 or TRBD2 (5 bases each). V lost 2 bases and J 1 base, leaving 8 bases between the germline ends. Germline CDR1 reads MDHEN; CDR2 reads SYDVKM. CDR3 length: 14 residues. CDR3 DNA: TGTGCCAGCAGTTTAGCCGGGACCCAAGAGACCCAGTACTTC. Protein product: CASSLAGTQETQYF.

To note about this clonotype: It is likely a read error, because the conserved phenylalanine at the end of the CDR3 is missing. Because the CDR3's place on the DNA is in doubt, the DNA is left out and the CDR3 is given as listed by TCRdb. The genes are TRBV9 and TRBJ2-1; TRBD1 is the table's D call, not checked against the DNA. The CDR3 is 16 amino acids in total, end residues counted. Germline CDR1 and CDR2: SGDLS and YYNGEE. This chain's CDR3 is CASSAPPSIVNGAGAP.

The chain employs TRBV5-1 and TRBJ1-1; TRBD1 might be the D (5 bases). The CDR3 totals 14 residues. Trimming removed 0 bases at V and 5 bases at J, with 11 bases between. Germline V CDR1 and CDR2: SGHRS, YFSETQ. The CDR3 region is CASSLAERGTEAFF. CDR3 in DNA: TGCGCCAGCAGCTTGGCCGAAAGGGGTACTGAAGCTTTCTTT.

This clonotype has ten or more counts. This sequence joins TRBV19 and TRBJ1-1, with D possibly being TRBD1 (5 bases). Germline V gives CDR1 LNHDA, CDR2 SQIVND (reference sequence). The CDR3 loop spans 15 amino acids. V shed 6 bases and J shed 4 bases, with 18 bases lying between them. This chain's CDR3 is CASRKTTGGLTEAFF. The CDR3 coding sequence is TGTGCCAGTAGGAAGACCACAGGAGGGCTCACTGAAGCTTTCTTT.

At least ten counts were recorded for this clonotype. The V call is TRBV27, the J call TRBJ2-3; TRBD1 aligns across 7 bases. In germline, CDR1 is MNHEY, CDR2 SMNVEV (reference sequence). Trimming removed 7 bases from V and 3 bases from J; junction bases left unmatched: 10. This CDR3 contains 15 residues. CDR3 residues: CASTHTGDRTDTQYF. CDR3 sequence (DNA): TGTGCCAGCACTCACACAGGGGACAGAACAGATACGCAGTATTTT.

This clonotype turned up a few times. This chain connects TRBV5-1 to TRBJ2-4, with D possibly being TRBD1 (5 bases). The V and J ends lost 3 bases and 12 bases respectively, with 13 bases between them. This CDR3 is 12 amino acids long. The germline V gene encodes CDR1 SGHRS and CDR2 YFSETQ. CDR3 sequence: CASSSQGTPQYF. Here the CDR3 DNA reads TGCGCCAGCAGCTCGCAGGGTACCCCTCAGTACTTC.

This clonotype has only a few counts. A much larger clone differs by one base, so this may be a read error. CDR3 in amino acids: CASSPGTRFLSF. DNA of the CDR3: TGTGCCAGCAGCCCCGGGACGCGTTTCCTCTCCTTC. The gene calls are TRBV6-1 and TRBJ2-5; the D call may be TRBD1 or TRBD2 (5 bases each). Germline V gives CDR1 MNHNS, CDR2 SASEGT. There are 12 residues in the CDR3.

This clonotype was detected many times. The CDR3 is CASSSLSGSPTGELFF. The CDR3 bases are TGTGCCAGCAGCTCCCTTAGCGGGAGCCCGACCGGGGAGCTGTTTTTT. The chain has TRBV7-9 and TRBJ2-2; TRBD2 matches 9 bases. The length of the CDR3 is 16 residues. V lost 4 bases to trimming and J lost 5 bases; unmatched junction nucleotides: 8. CDR1 is SEHNR, CDR2 FQNEAQ, per germline (reference sequence).

This clonotype came up many times. The gene calls are TRBV30 and TRBJ1-1; TRBD1 matches at 11 bases. The length of the CDR3 is 16 residues. The ends lost 1 base at V and 6 bases at J; junction bases unmatched: 10. CDR1 and CDR2 from the germline V gene are GTSNPN and SVGIG (reference sequence). Here the CDR3 reads CAWSAGTGGPDSEAFF. CDR3 nucleotides: TGTGCCTGGAGTGCAGGGACAGGGGGACCAGATTCTGAAGCTTTCTTT.

In its sample, this clonotype was seen a few times. This chain joins TRBV20-1 and TRBJ2-7; D is possibly TRBD1 (6 bases). The CDR3 runs to 16 residues. Germline V CDR1 and CDR2: DFQATT, SNEGSKA (reference sequence). Trimming took 4 bases from V and 0 from J, leaving 19 bases between them. The CDR3 DNA is TGCAGTGCTACGGGAAACAGGGAATCAGCCTCCTACGAGCAGTACTTC. It translates to CSATGNRESASYEQYF.

The chain links TRBV20-1 to TRBJ1-2; a possible D gene is TRBD1 (6 bases). Germline CDR1 and CDR2: DFQATT and SNEGSKA (reference sequence). V lost 1 base, J lost 4 bases, and 16 bases lay in between. The CDR3 extends over 15 amino acids. This chain's CDR3 is CSARASKDSFYGYTF. Here the CDR3 DNA reads TGCAGTGCTAGAGCCTCAAAGGACAGCTTCTATGGCTACACCTTC.

This clonotype was found many times. The rearrangement uses TRBV13 and TRBJ2-1; D gene uncertain. The CDR3 runs to 14 residues. Trimming pared 1 base from V and 4 bases from J, leaving 8 bases between. Germline V gene data show CDR1 as PRHDT and CDR2 as FYEKMQ (reference sequence). The CDR3, as DNA: TGTGCCAGCAGCTTAGACGGAAAGTACAATGAGCAGTTCTTC. Its translation: CASSLDGKYNEQFF. The whole variable domain, remainder taken from reference TRBV13 and TRBJ2-1, is AAGVIQSPRHLIKEKRETATLKCYPIPRHDTVYWYQQGPGQDPQFLISFYEKMQSDKGSIPDRFSAQQFSDYHSELNMSSLELGDSALYFCASSLDGKYNEQFFGPGTRLTVL.

Only a few counts were recorded for this clonotype. The chain carries TRBV6-2 or TRBV6-3 and TRBJ1-2, with D perhaps TRBD1 (5 bases). V lost 0 bases, J lost 8 bases, and 16 bases lay in between. CDR1 MNHEY and CDR2 SVGEGT come from the germline V gene. This CDR3 spans 15 amino acids. The CDR3 DNA sequence: TGTGCCAGCAGTTACTCAAGGGGAAGGAGTGAAGGCTACACCTTC. Its protein product is CASSYSRGRSEGYTF.

This clonotype was counted many times. The V call is TRBV30, the J call TRBJ2-3; D perhaps matches TRBD2 (6 bases). V shed 5 bases and J shed 2 bases, with 14 bases lying between them. The CDR3 totals 14 residues. Germline CDR1 reads GTSNPN; CDR2 reads SVGIG (reference sequence). As DNA, the CDR3 is TGTGCCTGGGCTAGACTAGGTCACACAGATACGCAGTATTTT. Translating it yields CAWARLGHTDTQYF.

V usage is TRBV29-1 and J usage is TRBJ1-2; the D is unclear. Germline CDR1 is SQVTM and CDR2 is ANQGSEA. With 3 bases removed from V and 8 bases from J, the gap between germline ends came to 7 bases. CDR3 length: 10 residues. The chain's CDR3 is CSVETGGYTF. The CDR3 coding sequence is TGCAGCGTTGAGACTGGCGGCTACACCTTC.

This chain uses TRBV7-2 with TRBJ2-5; D may be TRBD2 (6 bases). The CDR3 has 14 residues. V was pared by 0 bases and J by 4 bases, with 9 bases between. Germline CDR1 reads SGHTA; CDR2 reads FQGNSA. The CDR3 sequence is CASSLAVGGETQYF. The CDR3 nucleotides are TGTGCCAGCAGCTTAGCAGTCGGGGGAGAGACCCAGTACTTC.

This clonotype was seen ten or more times. V is TRBV12-3 or TRBV12-4 and J is TRBJ2-7, with D hard to call. The V end was cut by 5 bases, the J end by 4 bases, with 15 bases between. The CDR3 runs to 14 residues. The CDR3 DNA is TGTGCCAGCAGTGCCCACGGTGGTGGGTACGAGCAGTACTTC. This gives the protein CASSAHGGGYEQYF.

This clonotype was seen many times. Here the CDR3 reads CASSLEGRASGRASPDTQYF. The CDR3 nucleotides read TGTGCCAGCAGCTTAGAGGGTCGGGCTAGCGGGAGGGCCAGCCCAGATACGCAGTATTTT. The rearrangement links TRBV11-2 to TRBJ2-3, with 12 bases aligning to TRBD2. The germline V gene has CDR1 SGHAT and CDR2 FQNNGV. Trimming cost V 0 bases and J 4 bases; bases outside gene matches: 14. The CDR3 consists of 20 residues. The complete variable domain, with remaining parts taken from reference TRBV11-2 and TRBJ2-3, reads EAGVAQSPRYKIIEKRQSVAFWCNPISGHATLYWYQQILGQGPKLLIQFQNNGVVDDSQLPKDRFSAERLKGVDSTLKIQPAKLEDSAVYLCASSLEGRASGRASPDTQYFGPGTRLTVL.

V and J are TRBV4-1 and TRBJ1-2; 8 bases match TRBD1. V lost 4 bases and J lost 4; bases outside the gene matches: 8. The CDR3 covers 15 residues. Germline CDR1 MGHRA, CDR2 YSYEKL. The CDR3 coding sequence is TGCGCCAGCAGCCTCACGGACAGGGATTCCTATGGCTACACCTTC. Protein sequence: CASSLTDRDSYGYTF.

This clonotype appeared many times. V usage is TRBV12-3 or TRBV12-4 and J usage is TRBJ1-5; 7 nucleotides match TRBD1. V gave up 5 bases and J gave up 4 bases; unmatched junction bases: 8. The CDR3 loop spans 15 amino acids. The CDR3 is CASSPTGVKNQPQHF. The CDR3 DNA reads as TGTGCCAGCAGTCCAACAGGGGTCAAAAATCAGCCCCAGCATTTT.